One sample yielded the 2 T cell receptor beta chains listed below, sequenced in a study of human T cells and chemical hapten exposure. Regarding time point: healthy volunteer bleed at 6 weeks. From whole blood left unfractionated, total RNA was extracted. One entry per CDR3 protein results from TCRdb running MiXCR on the RACE reads. The data contain approximately 59,000 distinct CDR3 sequences, approximately 6.1% of them singletons. The sequencing input was whole blood. All receptors derive from a female donor in good health. Some clones in this sample may be carry-over from other donors' samples.

In this sample, this clonotype turned up a few times. V gene TRBV28 combines with J gene TRBJ2-3, with 9 bases aligning to TRBD1. This CDR3 contains 19 residues. Unmatched junction bases numbered 19, after V lost 6 bases and J lost 3 bases. Germline V lookup: CDR1 MDHEN, CDR2 SYDVKM. For the CDR3, the DNA is TGTGCCAGCAGCCCACCTGTCCCGGGACAGGGAGCCCGGACAGATACGCAGTATTTT. Its translation is CASSPPVPGQGARTDTQYF. The entire variable domain, with the rest obtained from reference TRBV28 and TRBJ2-3, is as follows: DVKVTQSSRYLVKRTGEKVFLECVQDMDHENMFWYRQDPGLGLRLIYFSYDVKMKEKGDIPEGYSVSREKKERFSLILESASTNQTSMYLCASSPPVPGQGARTDTQYFGPGTRLTVL.

The J gene is TRBJ2-5, the V gene TRBV7-3; D may be TRBD2 (6 bases). CDR1 and CDR2 from the germline V gene are SGHTA and FQGTGA. Trimming took 2 bases from V and 5 from J, leaving 12 bases between them. The CDR3 is 14 residues long. This CDR3 reads CASSLDGLAETQYF. The CDR3 region has the DNA TGTGCCAGCAGCTTAGATGGGCTAGCGGAGACCCAGTACTTC.